Listed here are 25 T cell receptor beta chains from one sample, sequenced in a study of Ad26.COV2.S vaccination and SARS-CoV-2 variants. This sample's treatment: approximately 18 received Ad26.COV2.S at low or high dose, single or two shots; 5 received placebo; per-sample allocation not given. Sample collection was performed on day 63 after the first vaccine or placebo injection. Produced via immunoSEQ multiplex PCR; TCRdb's table is partial and in-frame only. This table holds roughly 350,000 clones, roughly 84% found once. This material consisted of peripheral blood, taken in a trial of Ad26.COV2.S vaccine versus placebo. All receptors come from a person aged 18-65 years who received the Ad26.COV2.S COVID-19 vaccine or a placebo.

V usage is TRBV12-3 or TRBV12-4 and J usage is TRBJ1-1; no reliable D call. The CDR3 length is 13 residues. Between the trimmed V and J ends, which lost 1 base and 10 bases, there was a span of 13 bases. CDR3 in DNA: TGTGCCAGCAGTTTAGGGCAGAACAAGGGAGCTTTCTTT. Residues: CASSLGQNKGAFF.

This chain links TRBV28 with TRBJ1-5; 7 bases align to TRBD1. This CDR3 contains 14 residues. Germline V CDR1 and CDR2: MDHEN, SYDVKM. V lost 5 bases, J lost 3 bases, and 4 bases stayed unmatched. DNA of the CDR3: TGTGCCAGCAGTCCGACAGGGAACAATCAGCCCCAGCATTTT. This translates into CASSPTGNNQPQHF.

The chain couples TRBV7-3 to TRBJ2-6, with D tentatively TRBD1 (6 bases). The length of the CDR3 is 18 residues. CDR1 is SGHTA and CDR2 is FQGTGA in the germline V gene. V dropped 5 bases and J dropped 0 bases, with 17 bases sitting between them. CDR3 sequence (DNA): TGTGCCAGCAGCCCATCAGGGGCCCAGTACTCTGGGGCCAACGTCCTGACTTTC. It translates to CASSPSGAQYSGANVLTF. Using reference TRBV7-3 and TRBJ2-6 for the parts outside the CDR3, the full variable domain is GAGVSQTPSNKVTEKGKYVELRCDPISGHTALYWYRQSLGQGPEFLIYFQGTGAADDSGLPNDRFFAVRPEGSVSTLKIQRTERGDSAVYLCASSPSGAQYSGANVLTFGAGSRLTVL.

This chain joins TRBV19 and TRBJ2-2; 7 bases match TRBD1. From germline, CDR1 is LNHDA and CDR2 SQIVND (reference sequence). V gave up 1 base and J gave up 7 bases; unmatched junction bases: 0. The CDR3 totals 13 residues. CDR3 in DNA: TGTGCCAGTAGTATAGGACAGGGCGGGGAGCTGTTTTTT. Its protein is CASSIGQGGELFF.

The chain couples TRBV27 to TRBJ2-2; D might be TRBD2 (5 bases). Germline V gives CDR1 MNHEY, CDR2 SMNVEV (reference sequence). The V gene lost 2 bases and the J gene lost 1 base, with 14 bases spanning the gap. This CDR3 spans 17 amino acids. CDR3 DNA sequence: TGTGCCAGCAGTTTACGGGTTTCTGGAGGGAACACCGGGGAGCTGTTTTTT. Amino acid sequence: CASSLRVSGGNTGELFF.

The chain employs TRBV7-2 and TRBJ1-6, with 8 positions matching TRBD1. Germline CDR1 SGHTA, CDR2 FQGNSA. The length of the CDR3 is 17 residues. Germline trimming cut 4 bases from V and 10 bases from J; bases unmatched to any gene: 15. The CDR3 DNA follows: TGTGCCAGCAGCTCAGATGGGCCCCCTGGACAGGGCTCACCCCTCCACTTT. The encoded protein is CASSSDGPPGQGSPLHF.

V usage is TRBV5-6 and J usage is TRBJ2-7; no clear D. Germline CDR1 is SGHDT and CDR2 is YYEEEE. Trimming left V 4 bases short and J 6 bases short, with 20 bases between. CDR3 size: 15 residues. In DNA, the CDR3 is TGTGCCAGCAGCGCTCCGGGCCCCTCCCTCCTCGAGCAGTACTTC. Protein product: CASSAPGPSLLEQYF.

J is TRBJ1-6 and V is TRBV30; a weak D match, TRBD1 (5 bases). The CDR3 is made up of 12 amino acids. Germline V gives CDR1 GTSNPN, CDR2 SVGIG (reference sequence). Trimming removed 3 bases from V and 15 bases from J, with 15 bases in between. CDR3 residues: CAWRPIGGSLHF. CDR3 nucleotides: TGTGCCTGGAGACCCATTGGGGGTAGCCTCCACTTT.

This rearrangement joins TRBV18 to TRBJ1-3; 9 bases line up with TRBD1. This CDR3 region has 15 residues. In germline, CDR1 is KGHSH, CDR2 LQKENI. V dropped 6 bases and J dropped 4; count of bases not matched to a gene: 7. The CDR3 here is CASSLGQGGGNTIYF. In DNA form, the CDR3 reads TGTGCCAGCTCTCTGGGACAGGGAGGAGGAAACACCATATATTTT.

This clone has a single count. The chain links TRBV27 to TRBJ2-7; 9 nucleotides agree with TRBD1. The germline V gene has CDR1 MNHEY and CDR2 SMNVEV (reference sequence). The V gene end was trimmed by 4 bases and the J gene end by 3 bases; junction bases not matched to a gene: 1. The CDR3 is 13 amino acids. As DNA, the CDR3 is TGTGCCAGCAGTTCGGGACAGGGCTACGAGCAGTACTTC. It yields the protein CASSSGQGYEQYF.

V and J are TRBV6-4 and TRBJ2-2, with TRBD2 matching 7 bases. This CDR3 is 14 amino acids long. The J segment lost 3 bases and the V segment lost 2 bases, leaving 0 bases of the junction unmatched. Germline values: CDR1 MRHNA, CDR2 SNTAGT. DNA of the CDR3: TGTGCCAGCAGTGACGGGGGGGACACCGGGGAGCTGTTTTTT. Translated: CASSDGGDTGELFF.

This chain connects TRBV5-1 to TRBJ1-2; D uncertain. Trimming removed 0 bases from V and 8 bases from J, with 11 bases in between. The CDR3 runs 13 residues. From germline, CDR1 is SGHRS and CDR2 YFSETQ. The CDR3 region has the DNA TGCGCCAGCAGCTTGGGTTCAGATTCGGGCTACACCTTC. This codes for CASSLGSDSGYTF.

The chain uses TRBV5-1 and TRBJ1-1, with D possibly matching TRBD1 (6 bases). The length of the CDR3 is 15 residues. The germline V and J ends were trimmed by 4 bases and 7 bases, with 20 bases remaining between them. Germline loops: CDR1 SGHRS, CDR2 YFSETQ. CDR3 residues: CASSLSIQGLGEAFF. The DNA of the CDR3 is TGCGCCAGCAGCCTTTCCATACAGGGACTGGGTGAAGCTTTCTTT.

The rearrangement links TRBV7-6 to TRBJ2-6; D perhaps matches TRBD1 (6 bases). V was pared by 2 bases and J by 4 bases, with 12 bases between. The CDR3 totals 16 residues. Germline V gene lookup returns CDR1 SGHVS and CDR2 FNYEAQ. CDR3 coding DNA: TGTGCCAGCAGCTTAAGGGGGTCGGTGGGGGCCAACGTCCTGACTTTC. The encoded protein is CASSLRGSVGANVLTF. Together with reference TRBV7-6 and TRBJ2-6, the CDR3 gives the full variable domain: GAGVSQSPRYKVTKRGQDVALRCDPISGHVSLYWYRQALGQGPEFLTYFNYEAQQDKSGLPNDRFSAERPEGSISTLTIQRTEQRDSAMYRCASSLRGSVGANVLTFGAGSRLTVL.

The chain is built from TRBV9 and TRBJ2-2; D is undetermined. CDR1 and CDR2 from the germline V gene are SGDLS and YYNGEE. Trimming cost V 0 bases and J 4 bases, with 7 bases left between them. The CDR3 loop spans 14 amino acids. The CDR3 sequence is CASSVVWSTGELFF. The CDR3 bases are TGTGCCAGCAGCGTAGTGTGGAGCACCGGGGAGCTGTTTTTT.

This clone turned up a few times. The chain recombines TRBV7-2 with TRBJ1-5, with no clear D. The CDR3 consists of 13 residues. CDR1 and CDR2 (germline): SGHTA, FQGNSA. V lost 1 base, J lost 11 bases, and 12 bases lay in between. The chain's CDR3 is CASSLGRDETQHF. The CDR3 bases are TGTGCCAGCAGCTTAGGACGGGATGAGACCCAGCATTTT.

The chain carries TRBV5-6 and TRBJ2-1; 9 bases align to TRBD2. CDR1 is SGHDT, CDR2 YYEEEE, per germline. Trimming removed 4 bases from V and 4 bases from J; junction bases left unmatched: 12. The CDR3 extends over 17 amino acids. The DNA of the CDR3 is TGTGCCAGCAGCCCCCTATCCCTAGCGGGGTCTTACAATGAGCAGTTCTTC. Its translation: CASSPLSLAGSYNEQFF.

V usage is TRBV12-3 or TRBV12-4 and J usage is TRBJ2-7, with D possibly called TRBD1 or TRBD2 (5 bases each). The V end was cut by 8 bases, the J end by 5 bases, with 10 bases between. CDR3 length: 11 residues. CDR3 sequence (DNA): TGTGCCAGCGGCCAGGGAGACGAGCAGTACTTC. The encoded protein is CASGQGDEQYF.

The gene calls are TRBV5-5 and TRBJ2-7; 8 nucleotides line up with TRBD1. The CDR3 is 15 amino acids. V gave up 3 bases and J gave up 2 bases; unmatched junction bases: 7. Germline values: CDR1 SGHKS, CDR2 YYEKEE (reference sequence). CDR3 region: CASSSRQGSTYEQYF. The CDR3 bases are TGTGCCAGCAGCTCGAGACAGGGGTCTACCTACGAGCAGTACTTC. The full variable domain, in which reference TRBV5-5 and TRBJ2-7 provide the parts outside the CDR3, is DAGVTQSPTHLIKTRGQQVTLRCSPISGHKSVSWYQQVLGQGPQFIFQYYEKEERGRGNFPDRFSARQFPNYSSELNVNALLLGDSALYLCASSSRQGSTYEQYFGPGTRLTVT.

This sequence joins TRBV2 and TRBJ2-7; 7 bases line up with TRBD1. The germline gives CDR1 SNHLY, CDR2 FYNNEI. This CDR3 has 13 residues. V was pared by 9 bases and J by 2 bases, with 7 bases of the junction left unmatched. CDR3 loop: CARGTVGAYEQYF. For the CDR3, the DNA is TGTGCCAGAGGGACAGTAGGGGCCTACGAGCAGTACTTC.

This clone was recorded once. The chain uses TRBV30 and TRBJ1-2, with 11 bases aligning to TRBD1. After removal of 5 bases from V and 8 bases from J, the junction contained 7 bases not matched to a gene. CDR1 is GTSNPN and CDR2 is SVGIG in the germline V gene (reference sequence). The CDR3 contains 13 residues. The CDR3 DNA is TGTGCCTGGGGGACAGGGGGGTTCGGAGGCTACACCTTC. Protein product: CAWGTGGFGGYTF.

The rearrangement joins TRBV7-8 to TRBJ2-7; D not certain. CDR3 size: 13 residues. Germline CDR1 is SGHVS and CDR2 is FQNEAQ. Trimming cost V 0 bases and J 3 bases, with 6 bases left between them. CDR3 sequence: CASSLAVFYEQYF. The CDR3 DNA reads TGTGCCAGCAGCTTAGCGGTTTTCTACGAGCAGTACTTC.

This clone was seen a few times. The chain combines TRBV5-1 with TRBJ2-2; D is uncertain. With 0 bases removed from V and 1 base from J, the gap between germline ends came to 7 bases. The CDR3 sequence is 15 residues long. The V gene's germline CDR1 is SGHRS and CDR2 YFSETQ. The CDR3 protein is CASSLERVNTGELFF. Written as DNA, the CDR3 is TGCGCCAGCAGCTTGGAGCGAGTGAACACCGGGGAGCTGTTTTTT.

CDR3 in amino acids: CASSKGTSGYNEQFF. The DNA of the CDR3 is TGTGCCAGTAGTAAAGGGACTAGCGGGTACAATGAGCAGTTCTTC. V and J are TRBV19 and TRBJ2-1; 12 bases map to TRBD2. The CDR3 spans 15 residues. V trimming: 4 bases; J trimming: 4 bases; junction bases outside the gene matches: 2. From germline, CDR1 is LNHDA and CDR2 SQIVND (reference sequence).

This clone was seen just once. This chain connects TRBV14 to TRBJ1-1; D gene uncertain. CDR1 is SGHDN and CDR2 is FVKESK in the germline V gene. The V and J ends lost 1 base and 3 bases respectively, with 3 bases between them. The CDR3 length is 12 residues. The CDR3: CASSQVYTEAFF. CDR3 nucleotides: TGTGCCAGCAGCCAAGTGTACACTGAAGCTTTCTTT.